This T cell receptor beta chain was documented in a study of spatial heterogeneity in lung cancer (dated by TCRdb to the late 2010s). Turning to the overall study: More beta-chain than alpha-chain transcripts were consistently detected, likely reflecting higher beta-chain transcript abundance. In the raw uncorrected reads, each unique combination of TCR and UMI appeared more than ten times on average. TCR alpha and beta repertoires were quantitatively compared across multiple tumor regions, matched nontumor lung and blood in non-small cell lung cancer. TCR repertoire features were related to nonsynonymous mutation counts determined by whole-exome sequencing of tumor tissue. Both alpha and beta chains were TCR-sequenced in samples taken at surgery, namely 220 tumor regions, 62 to 70 matched nontumor lung samples and about 58 PBMC samples. General study outcomes and caveats: Ubiquitous expanded tumor TCRs were found in blood more often at tumor resection than at routine follow-up. Additional single-cell paired TCR alpha and beta sequencing was considered necessary to confirm, at a functional level, the hypothesis that regional TCRs recognize regional mutations.

The table lists this clonotype with many counts. Its antigen remains unidentified. Base qualities were left out, and no much larger clone turns up one base away. Per the publication, the time point label means: sample taken at primary tumor resection. Without any cell sorting, TCR sequencing was performed on whole RNA extracted either from tumor and nontumor lung tissue or from cryopreserved PBMC samples. Samples were obtained from 70 to 85 patients with early-stage, untreated non-small cell lung cancer from the lung TRACERx cohort. Patients were selected for TCR sequencing only if sufficient RNA was available from at least two tumor regions. Library preparation was by 5' RACE. Sequencing was performed on a NextSeq 500. In the TCR library protocol, a unique molecular identifier was attached to each TCR cDNA molecule so that PCR and sequencing errors could be corrected. Per the original workflow: TCR identification, UMI-based error correction and CDR3 extraction were all carried out with Decombinator tools. TCRs above a frequency of 2 per 1,000, corresponding to the top 1% of the tumor frequency distribution, were defined as expanded. Each repertoire was subsampled 100 times to 5,000 TCRs, after which Renyi diversity was computed with the R vegan package. CDR3 similarity networks were constructed using string-kernel similarity of amino acid triplets, with links drawn between CDR3s whose pairwise similarity was above 0.82. The public reads were quality trimmed at Q25 with fastp and then assembled into clones with MiXCR by TCRdb, keeping productive beta chains. Here each entry gathers all rows of one CDR3 protein and keeps the most common genes and DNA. The V and J calls and clone size come from TCRdb's table, not from the authors' own analysis. This sample is represented by tens of thousands of distinct CDR3 sequences; under 6% of them were singletons. The leading ten clones occupy 11% of the sample.

This TCR came from a male donor with early-stage non-small cell lung cancer. The sequencing here drew on PBMCs, taken at surgery.

The CDR3 here reads CASGGIQGAQHF. The nucleotides read TGTGCCAGCGGGGGGATTCAAGGGGCCCAGCATTTT. Rearrangement joined TRBV6-6 to TRBJ1-5; 5 matching bases give a weak D call of TRBD1. CDR1 is given as MNHNY and CDR2 as SVGAGI, both from the germline V gene (reference sequence). The CDR3 holds 12 amino acids from the cysteine to the phenylalanine. Kept here is only the CDR3 DNA, which spans 36 bases and is read in frame from base 1. Between the V and J ends, shortened by 8 bases and 11 bases respectively, the junction contains 16 bases.